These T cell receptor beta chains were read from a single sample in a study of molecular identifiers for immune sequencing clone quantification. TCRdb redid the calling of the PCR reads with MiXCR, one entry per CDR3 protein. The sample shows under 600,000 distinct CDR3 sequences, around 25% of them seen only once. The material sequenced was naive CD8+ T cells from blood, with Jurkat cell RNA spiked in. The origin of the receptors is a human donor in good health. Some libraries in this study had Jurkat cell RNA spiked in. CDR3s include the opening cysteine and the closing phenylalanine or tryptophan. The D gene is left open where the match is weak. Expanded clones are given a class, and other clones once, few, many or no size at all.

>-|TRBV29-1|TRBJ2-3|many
TGCAGCGTTGAAGAGTACGCAGAACGCACAGATACGCAGTATTTT
CSVEEYAERTDTQYF
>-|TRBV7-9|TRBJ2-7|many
TGTGCCAGCTCCGCTGCCCGTTCCTACGAGCAGTACTTC
CASSAARSYEQYF
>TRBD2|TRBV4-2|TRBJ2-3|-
TGTGCCAGCAGCCAAGTAGGGACTAGCGAGACGGATACGCAGTATTTT
CASSQVGTSETDTQYF
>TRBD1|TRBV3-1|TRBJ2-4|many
TGTGCCATTTCGGACAGGGCCAAAAACATTCAGTACTTC
CAISDRAKNIQYF
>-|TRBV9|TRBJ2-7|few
TGTGCCAGCAGCGTAGGTCTCGAGCAGTACTTC
CASSVGLEQYF
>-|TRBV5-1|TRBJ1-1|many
TGCGCCAGCAGCTTAAACTCCGGGCGTGGGACTGAAGCTTTCTTT
CASSLNSGRGTEAFF
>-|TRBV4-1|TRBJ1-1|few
TGCGCCAGCAGCCAAGAGCCAGGACAGAACACTGAAGCTTTCTTT
CASSQEPGQNTEAFF
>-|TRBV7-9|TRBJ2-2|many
TGTGCCAGCAGCCACTCCTTCGGGGCAATATCCGGGGAGCTGTTTTTT
CASSHSFGAISGELFF
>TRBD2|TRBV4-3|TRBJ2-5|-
TGCGCCAGCAGCCAAGATACGTTAGGGAGCGGGGGAGAGACCCAGTACTTC
CASSQDTLGSGGETQYF
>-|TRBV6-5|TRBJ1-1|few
TGTGCCACCCATTTTGGGAATATGAACACTGAAGCTTTCTTT
CATHFGNMNTEAFF
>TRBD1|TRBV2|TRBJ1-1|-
TGTGCCAGCACCCCTCTAGAGGGGGCGGTTCGAACGAACACTGAAGCTTTCTTT
CASTPLEGAVRTNTEAFF
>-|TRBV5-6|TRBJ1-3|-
TGTGCCAGCGGCTTGTTTCCAGCCCAACAAAACACCATATATTTT
CASGLFPAQQNTIYF
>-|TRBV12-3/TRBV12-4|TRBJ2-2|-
TGTGCCAGCAGGGACATCAGTAGGACCGGGGAGCTGTTTTTT
CASRDISRTGELFF
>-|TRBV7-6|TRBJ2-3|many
TGTGCCAGCAGCCGGGACTTCACAGATACGCAGTATTTT
CASSRDFTDTQYF
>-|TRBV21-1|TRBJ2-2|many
TGTGCCAGCGGGGGGAAATGGCCAGGAGAAGCCATTAACGCGAACACCGGGGAGCTGTTTTTT
CASGGKWPGEAINANTGELFF
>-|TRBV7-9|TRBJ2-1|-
TGTGCCAGCAGCGACTCGATCTCCTACAATGAGCAGTTCTTC
CASSDSISYNEQFF
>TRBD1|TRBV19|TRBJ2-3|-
TGTGCCACCACGAGGACAGGGGGCACAGATACGCAGTATTTT
CATTRTGGTDTQYF
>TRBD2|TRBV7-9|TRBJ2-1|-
TGTGCCAGCAGCTCCGGTAGCGGGGGAACGAGCTCCTACAATGAGCAGTTCTTC
CASSSGSGGTSSYNEQFF
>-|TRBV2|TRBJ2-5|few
TGTGCCAGCAGGGTGACAGGTCCCCAAGAGACCCAGTACTTC
CASRVTGPQETQYF
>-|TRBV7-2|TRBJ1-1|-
TGTGCCAGCAGCTTTTATTTGTTTCCCGGGACACCGATGAACACTGAAGCTTTCTTT
CASSFYLFPGTPMNTEAFF
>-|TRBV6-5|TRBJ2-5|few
TGTGCCAGCAGTTATTCCGGATCCTTGGGCGAGACCCAGTACTTC
CASSYSGSLGETQYF
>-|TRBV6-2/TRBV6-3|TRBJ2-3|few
TGTGCCAGCACACTACAGGGCACAGATACGCAGTATTTT
CASTLQGTDTQYF
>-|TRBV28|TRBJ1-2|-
TGTGCCAGCAGTTTATCCCCCGTTGGATTTACCTTC
CASSLSPVGFTF
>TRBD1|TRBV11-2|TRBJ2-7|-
TGTGCCAGCAGCCATGAGGGACAGGGCTCCGAGCAGTACTTC
CASSHEGQGSEQYF
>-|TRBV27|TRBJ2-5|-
TGTGCCAGCAGTTTTGGAGAGGCCCAGTACTTC
CASSFGEAQYF
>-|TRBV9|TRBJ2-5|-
TGTGCCAGCAGCGTAGGAGGACGGCACCCGGAGACCCAGTACTTC
CASSVGGRHPETQYF
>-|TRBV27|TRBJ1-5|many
TGTGCCAGCAGCCGGACAGTTAATCAGCCCCAGCATTTT
CASSRTVNQPQHF
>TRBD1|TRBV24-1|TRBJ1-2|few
TGTGCCACCGAAGGACAGGGGGACGGCTACACCTTC
CATEGQGDGYTF
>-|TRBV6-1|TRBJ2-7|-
TGTGCCAGCAGCCCGAGGGTAGGGTTTGACGAGCAGTACTTC
CASSPRVGFDEQYF
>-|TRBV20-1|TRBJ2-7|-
TGCAGTGCTAGAGCAATGATTACAGGGAAATCCTACGAGCAGTACTTC
CSARAMITGKSYEQYF
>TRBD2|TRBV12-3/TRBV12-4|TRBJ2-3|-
TGTGCCAGCAGTTTATATGCGATTAGCGGGGCTCCTAGCACAGATACGCAGTATTTT
CASSLYAISGAPSTDTQYF
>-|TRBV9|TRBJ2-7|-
TGTGCCAGCAGCCCAGATGGGAACTACGAGCAGTACTTC
CASSPDGNYEQYF